The 14 T cell receptor beta chains presented below share a single source sample, sequenced in a study of T cell responses to AZD1222 COVID-19 vaccine. This table comes from immunoSEQ multiplex PCR, and its TCRdb copy is limited to in-frame clones, with some not included. The table lists approximately 88,000 clones, about 88% of them singletons. Sequenced here: peripheral blood, sampled 28 days after the second AZD1222 dose. These receptors were obtained from an adult who received the AZD1222 COVID-19 vaccine.

V and J are TRBV21-1 and TRBJ2-7; TRBD1, the table's D call, was not compared with the DNA. TRBV21-1 is assigned pseudogene status. CDR3 length: 12 amino acids. CDR3 loop: CASSKEGDEQYF. CDR3 in DNA: TGTGCCAGCAGCAAAGAAGGGGACGAGCAGTACTTC.

The genes are TRBV5-1 and TRBJ1-3, with D possibly being TRBD1 (5 bases). The CDR3 totals 14 residues. In germline, CDR1 is SGHRS, CDR2 YFSETQ. V was pared by 4 bases and J by 0 bases, with 8 bases between. CDR3 nucleotide sequence: TGCGCCAGCAGCACAGGCCACTCTGGAAACACCATATATTTT. Translation: CASSTGHSGNTIYF. The whole variable domain, filled in from reference TRBV5-1 and TRBJ1-3, reads KAGVTQTPRYLIKTRGQQVTLSCSPISGHRSVSWYQQTPGQGLQFLFEYFSETQRNKGNFPGRFSGRQFSNSRSEMNVSTLELGDSALYLCASSTGHSGNTIYFGEGSWLTVV.

V is TRBV7-9 and J is TRBJ2-1; 7 bases line up with TRBD2. The germline gives CDR1 SEHNR, CDR2 FQNEAQ (reference sequence). CDR3 length: 15 residues. V was pared by 2 bases and J by 4 bases, with 5 bases of the junction left unmatched. CDR3 DNA sequence: TGTGCCAGCAGCTTATCTACTAGCGCGTACAATGAGCAGTTCTTC. Translation gives CASSLSTSAYNEQFF.

The chain combines TRBV21-1 with TRBJ1-2; TRBD1 is the table's D call and was not checked against the DNA. TRBV21-1 is shown as a pseudogene. The CDR3 contains 17 residues. CDR3: CASSKVIGQGRRYGYTF. The CDR3 bases are TGTGCCAGCAGCAAAGTTATAGGGCAGGGAAGGCGCTATGGCTACACCTTC.

V is TRBV7-8 and J is TRBJ1-3; tentatively, D is TRBD1 (6 bases). This CDR3 has 16 amino acids. V lost 5 bases, J lost 2 bases, and 16 bases lay in between. CDR1 and CDR2 from the germline V gene are SGHVS and FQNEAQ. The CDR3 DNA is TGTGCCAGCAGCCCACAGGGTAGTCTCCCTGGAAACACCATATATTTT. As protein: CASSPQGSLPGNTIYF. The full variable domain, with the rest looked up from reference TRBV7-8 and TRBJ1-3, is GAGVSQSPRYKVAKRGQDVALRCDPISGHVSLFWYQQALGQGPEFLTYFQNEAQLDKSGLPSDRFFAERPEGSVSTLKIQRTQQEDSAVYLCASSPQGSLPGNTIYFGEGSWLTVV.

This clone was seen only a few times. The CDR3 loop is CSASSSGGSNTGELFF. The CDR3 coding sequence is TGCAGTGCTAGTTCTAGCGGGGGTTCGAACACCGGGGAGCTGTTTTTT. The V and J genes are TRBV20-1 and TRBJ2-2, with 10 bases matching TRBD2. After removal of 3 bases from V and 0 bases from J, the junction contained 4 bases not matched to a gene. The germline V gene encodes CDR1 DFQATT and CDR2 SNEGSKA (reference sequence). This CDR3 is built from 16 residues.

This rearrangement joins TRBV2 to TRBJ2-5; 9 nucleotides align to TRBD1. Germline lookup yields CDR1 SNHLY and CDR2 FYNNEI. V dropped 6 bases and J dropped 5; count of bases not matched to a gene: 10. The CDR3 consists of 15 residues. CDR3 residues: CASSANRGPLETQYF. CDR3 coding DNA: TGTGCCAGCAGCGCGAACAGGGGGCCTCTGGAGACCCAGTACTTC.

In this sample, this clone turned up once. The chain couples TRBV4-1 to TRBJ1-1, with 8 bases aligning to TRBD1. Trimming cost V 4 bases and J 5 bases; bases outside gene matches: 18. Germline V CDR1 and CDR2: MGHRA, YSYEKL. The length of the CDR3 is 18 residues. The CDR3 protein is CASSPHYQDRASWTEAFF. The CDR3 DNA reads TGCGCCAGCAGCCCCCACTACCAGGACAGGGCCAGTTGGACTGAAGCTTTCTTT.

The chain couples TRBV29-1 to TRBJ2-1; the D call may be TRBD1 or TRBD2 (5 bases each). This CDR3 contains 13 residues. Germline lookup yields CDR1 SQVTM and CDR2 ANQGSEA. Trimming stripped 4 bases from V and 4 bases from J, with 11 bases between. The CDR3 nucleotides read TGCAGCGTTGTCCGGGACCAATACAATGAGCAGTTCTTC. Encoded protein: CSVVRDQYNEQFF.

Concerning this clone: A read error may produce the germline difference seen at one junction end. The rearrangement links TRBV7-9 to TRBJ1-1, with 7 bases matching TRBD1. The CDR3 totals 15 residues. Germline V gene sequence: CDR1 SEHNR, CDR2 FQNEAQ (reference sequence). DNA for the CDR3: TGTGCCAGCAGATTAGGGGCGACAGGGCCTGTTGAAGCTTTCTTT. This sequence encodes CASRLGATGPVEAFF.

The rearrangement uses TRBV5-5 and TRBJ1-1, with unresolved D. Between the trimmed V and J ends, which lost 0 bases and 0 bases, there was a span of 6 bases. The CDR3 consists of 14 residues. Germline V gene data show CDR1 as SGHKS and CDR2 as YYEKEE (reference sequence). The CDR3 is CASSLVQMNTEAFF. Written as DNA, the CDR3 is TGTGCCAGCAGCTTGGTTCAGATGAACACTGAAGCTTTCTTT.

The chain joins TRBV25-1 to TRBJ2-3; tentatively, D is TRBD1 or TRBD2 (5 bases each). CDR1 is MGHDK and CDR2 is SYGVNS in the germline V gene. Trimming removed 5 bases from V and 2 bases from J, with 14 bases in between. The CDR3 is 15 residues long. The CDR3 DNA reads as TGTGCCAGCAGTACCCGGGACGGTCACACAGATACGCAGTATTTT. It is translated as CASSTRDGHTDTQYF.

The CDR3 bases are TGTGCCAGCAGCTTGTGGCAGGGGGCTGATAGCAATCAGCCCCAGCATTTT. Encoded protein: CASSLWQGADSNQPQHF. V and J are TRBV7-9 and TRBJ1-5, with TRBD1 matching 8 bases. Trimming took 3 bases from V and 0 from J; bases not matched to a gene: 7. The CDR3 is 17 amino acids. Per the germline V gene, CDR1 is SEHNR and CDR2 is FQNEAQ (reference sequence).

This clone was counted only a few times. The V and J genes are TRBV6-5 and TRBJ1-5; D unresolved. Germline-derived CDR1 and CDR2 are MNHEY and SVGAGI. CDR3 length: 10 amino acids. Trimming stripped 8 bases from V and 6 bases from J, with 5 bases between. CDR3 sequence (DNA): TGTGCCAGCGGGAGTCAGCCCCAGCATTTT. Translating it yields CASGSQPQHF.